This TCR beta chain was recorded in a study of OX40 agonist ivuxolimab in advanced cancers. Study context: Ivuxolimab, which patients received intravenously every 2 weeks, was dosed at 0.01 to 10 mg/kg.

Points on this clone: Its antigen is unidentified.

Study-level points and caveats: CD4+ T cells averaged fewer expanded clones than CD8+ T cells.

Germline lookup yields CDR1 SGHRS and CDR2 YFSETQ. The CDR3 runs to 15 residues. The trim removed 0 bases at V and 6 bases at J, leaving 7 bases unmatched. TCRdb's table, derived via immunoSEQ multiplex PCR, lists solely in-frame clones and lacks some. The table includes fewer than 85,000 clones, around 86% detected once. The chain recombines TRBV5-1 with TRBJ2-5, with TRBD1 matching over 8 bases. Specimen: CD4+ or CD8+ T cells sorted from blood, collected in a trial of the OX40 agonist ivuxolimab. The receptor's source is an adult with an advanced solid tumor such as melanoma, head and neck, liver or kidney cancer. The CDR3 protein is CASSLVGQVKKTQYF. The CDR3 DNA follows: TGCGCCAGCAGCTTGGTGGGACAGGTAAAAAAGACCCAGTACTTC.